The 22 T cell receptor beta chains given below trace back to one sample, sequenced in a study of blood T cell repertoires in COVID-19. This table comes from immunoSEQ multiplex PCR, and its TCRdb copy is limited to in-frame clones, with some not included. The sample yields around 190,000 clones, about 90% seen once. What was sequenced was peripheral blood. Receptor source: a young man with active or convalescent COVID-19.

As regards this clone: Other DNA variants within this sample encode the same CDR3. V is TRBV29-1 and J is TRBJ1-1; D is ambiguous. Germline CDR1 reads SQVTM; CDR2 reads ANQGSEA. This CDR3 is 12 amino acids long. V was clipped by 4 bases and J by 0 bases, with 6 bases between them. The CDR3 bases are TGCAGCGTTGGAAGCTTGAACACTGAAGCTTTCTTT. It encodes CSVGSLNTEAFF. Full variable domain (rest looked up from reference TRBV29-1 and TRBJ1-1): SAVISQKPSRDICQRGTSLTIQCQVDSQVTMMFWYRQQPGQSLTLIATANQGSEATYESGFVIDKFPISRPNLTFSTLTVSNMSPEDSSIYLCSVGSLNTEAFFGQGTRLTVV.

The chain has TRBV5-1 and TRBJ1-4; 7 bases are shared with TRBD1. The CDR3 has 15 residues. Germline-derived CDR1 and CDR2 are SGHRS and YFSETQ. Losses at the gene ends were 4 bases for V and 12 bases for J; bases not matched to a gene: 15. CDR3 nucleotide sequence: TGCGCCAGCAGCCTTGGACAGGCGGCATCTCTGGAACTGTTTTTT. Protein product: CASSLGQAASLELFF.

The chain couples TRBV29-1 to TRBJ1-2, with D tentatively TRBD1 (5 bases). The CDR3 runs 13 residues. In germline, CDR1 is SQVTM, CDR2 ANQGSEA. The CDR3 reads CNQRGPPADGYTF. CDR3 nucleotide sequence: TGCAATCAAAGGGGCCCCCCGGCAGATGGCTACACCTTC.

CDR3 DNA: TGTGCCAGCCGCTACGGAGAGACCCAGTACTTC. This encodes CASRYGETQYF. The chain uses TRBV3-1 (or the pseudogene TRBV3-2) and TRBJ2-5; D ambiguous. Germline CDR1 and CDR2: LGHDT and YNNKEL (reference sequence). The CDR3 is 11 amino acids. Deletions cut 8 bases from V and 4 bases from J, with 8 bases between.

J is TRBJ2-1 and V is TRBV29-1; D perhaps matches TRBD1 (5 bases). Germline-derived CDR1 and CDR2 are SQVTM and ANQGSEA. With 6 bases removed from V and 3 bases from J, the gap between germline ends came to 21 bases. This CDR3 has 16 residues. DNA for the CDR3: TGCAGCGTCTCAGGGTCCCCACGTGCAGGCTACAATGAGCAGTTCTTC. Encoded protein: CSVSGSPRAGYNEQFF.

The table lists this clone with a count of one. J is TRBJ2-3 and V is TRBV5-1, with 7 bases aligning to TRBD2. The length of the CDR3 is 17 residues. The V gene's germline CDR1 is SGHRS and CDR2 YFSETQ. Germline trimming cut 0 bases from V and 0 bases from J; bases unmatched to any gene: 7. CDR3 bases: TGCGCCAGCAGCTTGGAGGCGGGTAGCGGGAGCACAGATACGCAGTATTTT. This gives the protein CASSLEAGSGSTDTQYF.

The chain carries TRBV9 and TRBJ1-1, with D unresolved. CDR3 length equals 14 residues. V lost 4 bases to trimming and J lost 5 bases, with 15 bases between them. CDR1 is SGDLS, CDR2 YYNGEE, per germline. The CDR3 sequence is CASSPRQWQTEAFF. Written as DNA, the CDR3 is TGTGCCAGCAGCCCGCGACAATGGCAAACTGAAGCTTTCTTT.

CDR3 sequence: CATSRDLVDQPQHF. In DNA form, the CDR3 reads TGTGCCACCAGCAGAGATCTTGTAGATCAGCCCCAGCATTTT. The V and J genes are TRBV15 and TRBJ1-5; D not certain. The CDR3 totals 14 residues. Trimming removed 0 bases at V and 5 bases at J, with 8 bases between. CDR1 is LNHNV and CDR2 is YYDKDF in the germline V gene (reference sequence).

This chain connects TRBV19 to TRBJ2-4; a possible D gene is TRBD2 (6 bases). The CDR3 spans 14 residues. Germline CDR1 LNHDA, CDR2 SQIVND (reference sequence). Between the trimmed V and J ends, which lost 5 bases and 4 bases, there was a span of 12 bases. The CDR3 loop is CASSSGLRKNIQYF. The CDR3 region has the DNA TGTGCCAGTAGTTCGGGACTCAGGAAAAACATTCAGTACTTC.

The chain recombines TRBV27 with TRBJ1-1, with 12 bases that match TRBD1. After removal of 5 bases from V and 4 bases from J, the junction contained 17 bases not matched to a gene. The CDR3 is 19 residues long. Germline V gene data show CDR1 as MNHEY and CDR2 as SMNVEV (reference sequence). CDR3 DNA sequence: TGTGCCAGCAGTCCACGATTTACCGGGACAGGGGGCGGCGGCACTGAAGCTTTCTTT. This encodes CASSPRFTGTGGGGTEAFF.

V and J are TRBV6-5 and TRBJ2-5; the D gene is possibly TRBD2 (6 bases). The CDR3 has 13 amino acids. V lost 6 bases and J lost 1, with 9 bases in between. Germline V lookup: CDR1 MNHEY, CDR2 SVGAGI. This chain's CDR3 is CASSQTSQETQYF. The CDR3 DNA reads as TGTGCCAGCAGCCAGACTAGCCAAGAGACCCAGTACTTC.

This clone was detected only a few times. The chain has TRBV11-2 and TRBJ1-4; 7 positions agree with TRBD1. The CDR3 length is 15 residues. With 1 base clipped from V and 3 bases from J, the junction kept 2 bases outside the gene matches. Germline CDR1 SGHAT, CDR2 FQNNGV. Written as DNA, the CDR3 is TGTGCCAGCAGCTTAGTGGGACAGCCTAATGAAAAACTGTTTTTT. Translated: CASSLVGQPNEKLFF.

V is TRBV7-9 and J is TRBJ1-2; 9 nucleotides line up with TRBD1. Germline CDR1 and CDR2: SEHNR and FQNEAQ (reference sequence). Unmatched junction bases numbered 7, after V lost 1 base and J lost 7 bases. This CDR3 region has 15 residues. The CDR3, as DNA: TGTGCCAGCAGCTTAGGTTTCGGGACAGGGAGTGGCTACACCTTC. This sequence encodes CASSLGFGTGSGYTF. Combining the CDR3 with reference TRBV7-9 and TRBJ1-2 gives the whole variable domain DTGVSQNPRHKITKRGQNVTFRCDPISEHNRLYWYRQTLGQGPEFLTYFQNEAQLEKSRLLSDRFSAERPKGSFSTLEIQRTEQGDSAMYLCASSLGFGTGSGYTFGSGTRLTVV.

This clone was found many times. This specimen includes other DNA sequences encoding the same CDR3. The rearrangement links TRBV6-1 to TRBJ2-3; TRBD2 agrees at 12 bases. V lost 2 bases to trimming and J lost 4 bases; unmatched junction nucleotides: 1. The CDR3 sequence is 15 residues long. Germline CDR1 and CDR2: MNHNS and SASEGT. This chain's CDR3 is CASSELAGGPDTQYF. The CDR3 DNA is TGTGCCAGCAGTGAACTAGCGGGGGGGCCAGATACGCAGTATTTT.

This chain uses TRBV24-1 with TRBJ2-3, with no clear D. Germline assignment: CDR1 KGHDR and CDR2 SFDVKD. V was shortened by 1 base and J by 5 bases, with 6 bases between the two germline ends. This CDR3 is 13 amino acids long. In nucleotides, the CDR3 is TGTGCCACCAGTGATTTCCCAGAAGATACGCAGTATTTT. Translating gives CATSDFPEDTQYF.

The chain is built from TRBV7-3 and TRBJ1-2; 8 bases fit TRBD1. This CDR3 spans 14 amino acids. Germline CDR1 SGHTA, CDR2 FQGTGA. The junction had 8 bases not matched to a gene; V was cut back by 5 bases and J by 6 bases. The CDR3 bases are TGTGCCAGCAGCCCCTCAGGGGGCCTCGATGGCTACACCTTC. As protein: CASSPSGGLDGYTF. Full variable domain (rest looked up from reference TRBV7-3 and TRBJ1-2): GAGVSQTPSNKVTEKGKYVELRCDPISGHTALYWYRQSLGQGPEFLIYFQGTGAADDSGLPNDRFFAVRPEGSVSTLKIQRTERGDSAVYLCASSPSGGLDGYTFGSGTRLTVV.

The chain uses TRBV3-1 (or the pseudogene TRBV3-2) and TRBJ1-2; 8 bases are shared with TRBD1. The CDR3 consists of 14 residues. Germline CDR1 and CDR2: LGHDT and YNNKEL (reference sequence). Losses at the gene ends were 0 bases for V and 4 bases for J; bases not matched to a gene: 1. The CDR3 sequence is CASSQEDRVYGYTF. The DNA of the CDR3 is TGTGCCAGCAGCCAAGAGGACAGGGTCTATGGCTACACCTTC.

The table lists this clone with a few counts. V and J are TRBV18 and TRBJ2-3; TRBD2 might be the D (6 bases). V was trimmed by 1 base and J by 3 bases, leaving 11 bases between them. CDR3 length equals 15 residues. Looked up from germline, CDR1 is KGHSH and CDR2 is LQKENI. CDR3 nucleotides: TGTGCCAGCTCACCACAATCCGCGGGGACAGATACGCAGTATTTT. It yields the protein CASSPQSAGTDTQYF.

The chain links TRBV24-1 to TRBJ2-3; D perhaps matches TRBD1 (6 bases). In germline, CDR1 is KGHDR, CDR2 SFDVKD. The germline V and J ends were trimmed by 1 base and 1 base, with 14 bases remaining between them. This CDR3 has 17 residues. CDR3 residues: CATSDFKGVGRTDTQYF. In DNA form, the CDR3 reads TGTGCCACCAGTGATTTTAAGGGGGTTGGTCGCACAGATACGCAGTATTTT.

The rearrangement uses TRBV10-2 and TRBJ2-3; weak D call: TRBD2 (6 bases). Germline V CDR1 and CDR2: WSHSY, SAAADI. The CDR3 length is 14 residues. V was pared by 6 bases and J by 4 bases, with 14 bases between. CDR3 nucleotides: TGCGCCAGCAGGGAAGCGGGTGGCCCAGATACGCAGTATTTT. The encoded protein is CASREAGGPDTQYF.

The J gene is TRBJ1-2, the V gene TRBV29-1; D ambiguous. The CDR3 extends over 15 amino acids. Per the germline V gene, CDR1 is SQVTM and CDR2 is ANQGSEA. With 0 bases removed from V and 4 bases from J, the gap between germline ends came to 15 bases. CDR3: CSVEDWSTDIYGYTF. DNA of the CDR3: TGCAGCGTTGAAGATTGGTCAACAGACATCTATGGCTACACCTTC. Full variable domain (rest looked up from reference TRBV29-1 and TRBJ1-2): SAVISQKPSRDICQRGTSLTIQCQVDSQVTMMFWYRQQPGQSLTLIATANQGSEATYESGFVIDKFPISRPNLTFSTLTVSNMSPEDSSIYLCSVEDWSTDIYGYTFGSGTRLTVV.

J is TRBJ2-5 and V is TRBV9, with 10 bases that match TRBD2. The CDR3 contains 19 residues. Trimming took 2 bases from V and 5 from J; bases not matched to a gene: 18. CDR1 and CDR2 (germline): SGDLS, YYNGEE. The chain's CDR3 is CASSVLPGASGREKETQYF. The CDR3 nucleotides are TGTGCCAGCAGCGTCCTGCCCGGTGCTAGCGGGAGAGAGAAGGAGACCCAGTACTTC. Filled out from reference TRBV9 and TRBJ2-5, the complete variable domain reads DSGVTQTPKHLITATGQRVTLRCSPRSGDLSVYWYQQSLDQGLQFLIQYYNGEERAKGNILERFSAQQFPDLHSELNLSSLELGDSALYFCASSVLPGASGREKETQYFGPGTRLLVL.